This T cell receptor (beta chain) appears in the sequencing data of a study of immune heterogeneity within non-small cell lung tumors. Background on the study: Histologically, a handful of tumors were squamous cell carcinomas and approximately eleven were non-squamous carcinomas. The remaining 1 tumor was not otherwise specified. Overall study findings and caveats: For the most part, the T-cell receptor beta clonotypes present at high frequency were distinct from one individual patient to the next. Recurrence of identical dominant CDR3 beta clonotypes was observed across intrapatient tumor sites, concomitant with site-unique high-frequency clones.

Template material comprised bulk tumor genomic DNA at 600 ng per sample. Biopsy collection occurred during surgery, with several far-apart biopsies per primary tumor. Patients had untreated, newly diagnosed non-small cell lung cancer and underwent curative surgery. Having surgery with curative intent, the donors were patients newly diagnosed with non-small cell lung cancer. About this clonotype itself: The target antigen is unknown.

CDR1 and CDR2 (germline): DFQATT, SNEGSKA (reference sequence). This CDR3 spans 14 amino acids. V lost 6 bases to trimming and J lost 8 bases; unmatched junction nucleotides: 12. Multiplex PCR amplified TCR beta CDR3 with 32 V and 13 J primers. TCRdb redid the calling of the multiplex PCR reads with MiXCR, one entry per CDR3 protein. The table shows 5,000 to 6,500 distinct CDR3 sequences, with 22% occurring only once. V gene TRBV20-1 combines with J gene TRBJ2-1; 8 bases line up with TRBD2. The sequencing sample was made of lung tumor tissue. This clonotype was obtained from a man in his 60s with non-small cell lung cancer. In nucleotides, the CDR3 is TGCAGTGCCGATAGAGGGACTAGGGGAGATGAGCAGTTCTTC. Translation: CSADRGTRGDEQFF.